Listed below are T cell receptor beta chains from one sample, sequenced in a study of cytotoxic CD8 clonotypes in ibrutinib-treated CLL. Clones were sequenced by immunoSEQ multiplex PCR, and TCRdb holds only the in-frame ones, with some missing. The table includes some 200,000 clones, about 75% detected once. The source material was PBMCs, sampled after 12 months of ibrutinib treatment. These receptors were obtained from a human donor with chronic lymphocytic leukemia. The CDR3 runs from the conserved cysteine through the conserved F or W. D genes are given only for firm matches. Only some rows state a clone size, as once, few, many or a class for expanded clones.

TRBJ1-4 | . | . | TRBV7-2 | CASSLDSFLIEKLFF | TGTGCCAGCAGCTTAGATAGTTTCTTGATTGAAAAACTGTTTTTT
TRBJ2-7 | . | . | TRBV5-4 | CASSLGQGRYEQYF | TGTGCCAGCAGCTTGGGGCAGGGTAGGTACGAGCAGTACTTC
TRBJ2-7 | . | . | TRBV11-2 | CASTLLSDSYEQYF | TGTGCCAGCACCCTTCTTTCGGACTCCTACGAGCAGTACTTC
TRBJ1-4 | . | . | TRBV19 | CASSIIAGGGTNEKLFF | TGTGCCAGTAGTATAATTGCCGGAGGGGGAACTAATGAAAAACTGTTTTTT
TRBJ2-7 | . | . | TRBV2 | CASTAGVAPEQYF | TGTGCCAGCACGGCGGGCGTAGCCCCCGAGCAGTACTTC
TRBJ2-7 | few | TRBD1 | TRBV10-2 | CASGTAYEQYF | TGCGCCAGTGGGACAGCCTACGAGCAGTACTTC
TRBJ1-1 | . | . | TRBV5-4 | CASSRGRTLNTEAFF | TGTGCCAGCAGCCGGGGCCGTACTTTGAACACTGAAGCTTTCTTT
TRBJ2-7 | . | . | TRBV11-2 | CASSSHTRSYEQYF | TGTGCCAGCAGCTCCCATACCCGTTCCTACGAGCAGTACTTC
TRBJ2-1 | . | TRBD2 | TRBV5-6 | CASSLTRAGAYNNEQFF | TGTGCCAGCAGCTTGACCCGAGCGGGGGCTTATAACAATGAGCAGTTCTTC
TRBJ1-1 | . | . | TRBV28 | CASSLILGRGAFF | TGTGCCAGCAGTTTAATACTCGGGCGGGGAGCTTTCTTT
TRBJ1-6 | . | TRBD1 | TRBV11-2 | CASSLAGTDNSPLHF | TGTGCCAGCAGCTTGGCCGGGACAGATAATTCACCCCTCCACTTT
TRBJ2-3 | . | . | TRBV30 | CASSPDGGSTDTQYF | TGTGCCTCCTCACCGGACGGAGGTAGCACAGATACGCAGTATTTT
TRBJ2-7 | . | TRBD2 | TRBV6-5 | CASRGRAGGIDEQYF | TGTGCCAGCAGGGGCCGAGCGGGAGGAATCGACGAGCAGTACTTC
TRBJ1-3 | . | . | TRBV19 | CASKRTDPGNTIYF | TGTGCCAGTAAAAGGACGGACCCTGGAAACACCATATATTTT
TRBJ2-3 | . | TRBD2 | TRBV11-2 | CASSLGLLRGSTDTQYF | TGTGCCAGCAGCTTAGGGTTGTTGCGGGGGAGCACAGATACGCAGTATTTT
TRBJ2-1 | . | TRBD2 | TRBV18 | CASSLLAEGNEQFF | TGTGCCAGCTCACTACTAGCGGAGGGGAATGAGCAGTTCTTC
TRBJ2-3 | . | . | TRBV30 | CAWRQGDTQYF | TGTGCCTGGAGGCAGGGAGATACGCAGTATTTT
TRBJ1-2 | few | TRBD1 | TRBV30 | CALTGGLEYGYTF | TGTGCCTTGACAGGGGGTCTCGAGTATGGCTACACCTTC
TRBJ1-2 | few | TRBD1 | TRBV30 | CAWRIWTGDYGYTF | TGTGCCTGGAGAATATGGACAGGGGACTATGGCTACACCTTC
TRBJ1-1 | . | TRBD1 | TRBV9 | CASSVEGQGISEAFF | TGTGCCAGCAGCGTAGAGGGACAGGGGATTTCTGAAGCTTTCTTT
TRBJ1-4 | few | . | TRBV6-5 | CASSYDRPATNEKLFF | TGTGCCAGCAGTTACGACAGGCCAGCAACTAATGAAAAACTGTTTTTT
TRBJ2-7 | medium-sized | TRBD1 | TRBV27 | CATSGQGSSYEQYF | TGTGCCACCTCGGGACAGGGCAGTTCCTACGAGCAGTACTTC
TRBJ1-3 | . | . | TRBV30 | CAWSEAASGNTIYF | TGTGCCTGGAGTGAGGCAGCCTCTGGAAACACCATATATTTT
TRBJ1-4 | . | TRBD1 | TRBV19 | CASSPRGGRSNEKLFF | TGTGCCAGTAGCCCCAGGGGGGGGCGGTCTAATGAAAAACTGTTTTTT
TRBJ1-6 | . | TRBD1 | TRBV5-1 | CASSSQGTDNSPLHF | TGCGCCAGCAGTTCACAGGGGACTGACAATTCACCCCTCCACTTT
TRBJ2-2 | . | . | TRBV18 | CASSREDQATGELFF | TGTGCCAGCTCACGGGAGGACCAAGCAACCGGGGAGCTGTTTTTT
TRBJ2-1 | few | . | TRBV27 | CASRSSYNEQFF | TGTGCCAGCCGTTCTTCTTACAATGAGCAGTTCTTC
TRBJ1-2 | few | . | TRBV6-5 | CASTDRDGNYGYTF | TGTGCCAGCACCGACCGGGACGGGAACTATGGCTACACCTTC
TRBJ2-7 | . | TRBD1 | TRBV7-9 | CASSPGQGRTYEQYF | TGTGCCAGCAGCCCGGGACAGGGGAGGACCTACGAGCAGTACTTC
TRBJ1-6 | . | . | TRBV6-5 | CASSLDANSPLHF | TGTGCCAGCAGTCTTGACGCAAATTCACCCCTCCACTTT
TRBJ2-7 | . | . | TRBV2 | CASGYAYEQYF | TGTGCCAGCGGCTACGCCTACGAGCAGTACTTC
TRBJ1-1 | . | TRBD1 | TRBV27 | CASSSWDRDQTEAFF | TGTGCCAGCAGTTCCTGGGACAGGGACCAGACTGAAGCTTTCTTT
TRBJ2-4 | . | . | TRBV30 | CASQNGPLAKNIQYF | TGTGCCTCCCAGAACGGACCTCTAGCCAAAAACATTCAGTACTTC
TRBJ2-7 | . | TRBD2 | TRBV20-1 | CSAREDYEQYF | TGCAGTGCTCGGGAGGATTACGAGCAGTACTTC
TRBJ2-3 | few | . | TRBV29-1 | CSAAPALADTQYF | TGCAGCGCTGCGCCGGCCCTTGCAGATACGCAGTATTTT
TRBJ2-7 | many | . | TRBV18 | CASSKTGYEQYF | TGTGCCAGCTCCAAGACAGGCTACGAGCAGTACTTC
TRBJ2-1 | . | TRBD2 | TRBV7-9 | CASSLGASGRNEQFF | TGTGCCAGCAGCTTAGGGGCTAGCGGGAGGAATGAGCAGTTCTTC
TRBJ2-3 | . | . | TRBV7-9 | CASGRQNTQYF | TGTGCCAGCGGAAGACAGAATACGCAGTATTTT
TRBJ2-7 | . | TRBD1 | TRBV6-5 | CASSYPRDRGHEQYF | TGTGCCAGCAGTTACCCCCGGGACAGGGGTCACGAGCAGTACTTC
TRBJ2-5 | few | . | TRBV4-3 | CASSQDGALTGTQYF | TGCGCCAGCAGCCAAGACGGGGCGCTAACGGGGACCCAGTACTTC
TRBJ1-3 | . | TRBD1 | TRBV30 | CAWNRGSGNTIYF | TGTGCCTGGAACAGGGGCTCGGGAAACACCATATATTTT
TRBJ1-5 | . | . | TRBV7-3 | CASSRSANYRDRYQPQHF | TGTGCCAGCAGCCGGTCCGCTAATTACCGGGACCGCTATCAGCCCCAGCATTTT
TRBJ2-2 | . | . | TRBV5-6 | CASSSVGGELFF | TGTGCCAGCAGCTCCGTGGGCGGGGAGCTGTTTTTT
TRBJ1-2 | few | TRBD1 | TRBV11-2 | CASSHSTGGGYTF | TGTGCCAGCAGCCACTCGACAGGGGGCGGCTACACCTTC
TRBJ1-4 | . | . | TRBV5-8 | CASSSSGSPNEKLFF | TGTGCCAGCAGCTCCTCAGGGAGCCCCAATGAAAAACTGTTTTTT
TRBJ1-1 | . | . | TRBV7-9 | CASSLMGGLNTEAFF | TGTGCCAGCAGCTTAATGGGGGGCTTAAACACTGAAGCTTTCTTT
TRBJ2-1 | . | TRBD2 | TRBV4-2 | CASSQEVSGIEQFF | TGTGCCAGCAGCCAAGAGGTTAGCGGGATTGAGCAGTTCTTC
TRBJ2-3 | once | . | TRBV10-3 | CAISVLEGDTQYF | TGTGCCATCAGCGTCCTAGAGGGGGATACGCAGTATTTT
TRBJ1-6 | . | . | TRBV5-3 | CARSLAGTYNSPLHF | TGTGCCAGAAGCTTGGCAGGGACCTATAATTCACCCCTCCACTTT
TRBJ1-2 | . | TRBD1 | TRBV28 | CASIQGGDGYTF | TGTGCCAGCATCCAGGGGGGAGATGGCTACACCTTC
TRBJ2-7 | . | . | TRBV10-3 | CATRQASPYEQYF | TGTGCCACAAGACAGGCGTCCCCCTACGAGCAGTACTTC
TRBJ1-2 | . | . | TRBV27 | CASSYRRNYGYTF | TGTGCCAGCAGTTATCGACGGAACTATGGCTACACCTTC
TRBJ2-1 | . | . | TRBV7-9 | CASSGEVRTALPVF | TGTGCCAGCAGCGGAGAGGTCAGGACAGCATTGCCGGTCTTC
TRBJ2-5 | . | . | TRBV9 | CASSVGQGSETQYF | TGTGCCAGCAGCGTAGGTCAGGGTTCCGAGACCCAGTACTTC
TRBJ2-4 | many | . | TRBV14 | CASSQDGASRTRNIQYF | TGTGCCAGCAGCCAAGATGGGGCCAGTAGGACTCGAAACATTCAGTACTTC
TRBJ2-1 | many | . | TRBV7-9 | CASSLDGYNEQFF | TGTGCCAGCAGCTTAGATGGGTACAATGAGCAGTTCTTC
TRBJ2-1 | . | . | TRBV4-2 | CASSQGGIPGRNEQFF | TGTGCCAGCAGCCAAGGGGGGATTCCGGGGCGCAATGAGCAGTTCTTC